Below are 24 T cell receptor beta chains sequenced from a single sample in a study of response to subunit inactivated influenza vaccine (dated by TCRdb to between 2017 and 2018). The library came from RT-PCR. Sequencer: Illumina HiSeq 2500. TCRdb applied fastp at Q25 and MiXCR to the public reads, then kept only in-frame beta chains. One record per CDR3 amino acid sequence lists the most common genes and DNA. Recorded for this sample are around 150,000 distinct CDR3 sequences; roughly 11% of them occurred a single time. Around 12% of the sample goes to the ten largest clones. The intended sense of this specimen's time point label: 45 days after influenza vaccine administration. The material was non-naive T cells sorted from PBMCs, obtained 45 days after vaccination. Reading the label with the study, this specimen's cell subset or site is: memory T cell fraction. Source of these receptors: a man in his forties or fifties who received an inactivated influenza vaccine. Donor details come from another sample of the same person, matched by shared clones.

This clonotype was detected only a few times. The junction differs from germline at one of its ends, possibly a read error. This chain uses TRBV7-7 with TRBJ2-3, with no clear D. The CDR3 totals 14 residues. Germline CDR1 and CDR2: SSHAT and FNYEAQ (reference sequence). CDR3 in DNA: TGTGCTAGCAGCTTAGGGATAAGCACAGATACGCAGTATTTT. Protein sequence: CASSLGISTDTQYF.

This chain connects TRBV11-1 to TRBJ2-7, with D possibly called TRBD1 or TRBD2 (10 bases each). Deletions cut 5 bases from V and 3 bases from J, with 32 bases between. The germline V gene encodes CDR1 SGHAT and CDR2 FQDESV (reference sequence). The CDR3 covers 20 residues. The CDR3 spells CASSPTGGDLAGGSFYEQYF. The DNA for the CDR3 is TGTGCCAGCAGCCCGACAGGGGGCGATTTAGCGGGGGGTTCTTTCTACGAGCAGTACTTC.

The genes are TRBV29-1 and TRBJ1-2, with D perhaps TRBD1 (5 bases). Looked up from germline, CDR1 is SQVTM and CDR2 is ANQGSEA. The CDR3 length is 11 residues. V was trimmed by 8 bases and J by 7 bases, leaving 14 bases between them. CDR3 loop: CSTGGVSGYTF. CDR3 bases: TGCAGCACTGGGGGGGTTTCTGGCTACACCTTC.

The sample holds many counts of this clonotype. CDR3 sequence (DNA): TGCGCCAGCAGCCAAGATAGGACAGGTTTTCGGAGCTACACCTTC. It yields the protein CASSQDRTGFRSYTF. This chain uses TRBV4-3 with TRBJ1-2, with 7 bases that match TRBD1. Trimming took 0 bases from V and 9 from J; bases not matched to a gene: 10. The length of the CDR3 is 15 residues. Germline values: CDR1 LGHNA, CDR2 YSLEER.

This clonotype occurred many times. CDR3 DNA: TGTGCCAGCAGCGGGACATCGGGCGGGGAGCTGTTTTTT. Its protein product is CASSGTSGGELFF. This sequence joins TRBV11-2 and TRBJ2-2; tentatively, D is TRBD1 (6 bases). V lost 5 bases and J 7 bases, leaving 11 bases between the germline ends. The CDR3 has 13 residues. From germline, CDR1 is SGHAT and CDR2 FQNNGV.

In this sample, this clonotype turned up a few times. The chain combines TRBV2 with TRBJ1-1; D is unresolved. The CDR3 has 15 amino acids. V was cut by 8 bases and J by 1 base, with 17 bases left in between. Germline CDR1 is SNHLY and CDR2 is FYNNEI. In DNA form, the CDR3 reads TGTGCCAGCTTCTACGACCCTCGAGAGAACACTGAAGCTTTCTTT. Encoded protein: CASFYDPRENTEAFF.

V is TRBV10-3 and J is TRBJ2-5; D is unclear. Per germline, CDR1 ENHRY and CDR2 SYGVKD. The CDR3 runs to 13 residues. V was shortened by 7 bases and J by 3 bases, with 12 bases between the two germline ends. CDR3: CAIKLDREETQYF. CDR3 bases: TGTGCCATCAAGCTAGATCGGGAAGAGACCCAGTACTTC.

The chain uses TRBV6-5 and TRBJ2-5; D is unresolved. V was pared by 0 bases and J by 4 bases, with 9 bases between. The CDR3 is made up of 14 amino acids. Germline V gene lookup returns CDR1 MNHEY and CDR2 SVGAGI. Written as DNA, the CDR3 is TGTGCCAGCAGTTACTCTCCGTGGGGAGAGACCCAGTACTTC. It is translated as CASSYSPWGETQYF.

V and J are TRBV6-2 or TRBV6-3 and TRBJ2-7; 10 bases align to TRBD2. Germline V gives CDR1 MNHEY, CDR2 SVGEGT. CDR3 length equals 18 residues. Losses at the gene ends were 0 bases for V and 2 bases for J; bases not matched to a gene: 10. The CDR3 DNA is TGTGCCAGCAGTTACTCGCGTGGACTAGCGGCTTTCACCTACGAGCAGTACTTC. This codes for CASSYSRGLAAFTYEQYF.

J is TRBJ2-3 and V is TRBV10-3, with D possibly being TRBD2 (6 bases). The CDR3 runs 16 residues. Trimming removed 2 bases at V and 1 base at J, with 13 bases between. Per germline, CDR1 ENHRY and CDR2 SYGVKD. The CDR3 sequence is CAISEGGGIGTDTQYF. In DNA form, the CDR3 reads TGTGCCATCAGTGAGGGTGGCGGGATCGGCACAGATACGCAGTATTTT.

This clonotype showed up just a few times. The chain employs TRBV6-1 and TRBJ2-7; TRBD1 matches 7 bases. The V gene end was trimmed by 0 bases and the J gene end by 4 bases; junction bases not matched to a gene: 12. Per the germline V gene, CDR1 is MNHNS and CDR2 is SASEGT. The CDR3 is made up of 17 amino acids. The CDR3 DNA reads as TGTGCCAGCAGTGAAGCATCTGGACAGGCCTACTCGTACGAGCAGTACTTC. This translates into CASSEASGQAYSYEQYF.

This chain connects TRBV5-5 to TRBJ1-3; the D gene is possibly TRBD1 (6 bases). The V end was cut by 0 bases, the J end by 0 bases, with 10 bases between. Germline CDR1 and CDR2: SGHKS and YYEKEE (reference sequence). CDR3 length: 16 residues. For the CDR3, the DNA is TGTGCCAGCAGCTTGGTTGGACAGAGCTCTGGAAACACCATATATTTT. Its protein is CASSLVGQSSGNTIYF.

This clonotype was counted many times. V is TRBV11-2 and J is TRBJ2-2; D may correspond to TRBD1 or TRBD2 (6 bases each). This CDR3 has 15 amino acids. V was shortened by 5 bases and J by 5 bases, with 15 bases between the two germline ends. Germline-derived CDR1 and CDR2 are SGHAT and FQNNGV. The CDR3 DNA reads TGTGCCAGCAGCCTCGAGGGGGGCGATACCGGGGAGCTGTTTTTT. It is translated as CASSLEGGDTGELFF. The full variable domain, in which reference TRBV11-2 and TRBJ2-2 provide the parts outside the CDR3, is EAGVAQSPRYKIIEKRQSVAFWCNPISGHATLYWYQQILGQGPKLLIQFQNNGVVDDSQLPKDRFSAERLKGVDSTLKIQPAKLEDSAVYLCASSLEGGDTGELFFGEGSRLTVL.

This clonotype showed up many times. The chain links TRBV28 to TRBJ2-7; 8 nucleotides align to TRBD2. Germline CDR1 and CDR2: MDHEN and SYDVKM. Losses at the gene ends were 2 bases for V and 3 bases for J; bases not matched to a gene: 3. There are 14 residues in the CDR3. The CDR3 sequence: CASSLSAGGYEQYF. DNA of the CDR3: TGTGCCAGCAGTTTAAGCGCGGGAGGCTACGAGCAGTACTTC. The full variable domain, in which reference TRBV28 and TRBJ2-7 provide the parts outside the CDR3, is DVKVTQSSRYLVKRTGEKVFLECVQDMDHENMFWYRQDPGLGLRLIYFSYDVKMKEKGDIPEGYSVSREKKERFSLILESASTNQTSMYLCASSLSAGGYEQYFGPGTRLTVT.

This clonotype was counted at least ten times. V usage is TRBV5-1 and J usage is TRBJ2-2, with unresolved D. The CDR3 consists of 15 residues. CDR1 and CDR2 from the germline V gene are SGHRS and YFSETQ. V was shortened by 4 bases and J by 0 bases, with 10 bases between the two germline ends. CDR3 coding DNA: TGCGCCAGCAGCACCGACTGGTCGAACACCGGGGAGCTGTTTTTT. This encodes CASSTDWSNTGELFF.

The chain joins TRBV4-3 to TRBJ2-7, with 8 bases aligning to TRBD2. Per germline, CDR1 LGHNA and CDR2 YSLEER. Unmatched junction bases numbered 4, after V lost 0 bases and J lost 0 bases. CDR3 length: 16 amino acids. CDR3 region: CASSQETSENSYEQYF. In nucleotides, the CDR3 is TGCGCCAGCAGCCAAGAGACTAGCGAGAACTCCTACGAGCAGTACTTC.

CDR3 region: CASSLNGAVWGGNEQFF. CDR3 sequence (DNA): TGCGCCAGCAGCCTCAACGGAGCGGTCTGGGGTGGCAATGAGCAGTTCTTC. The rearrangement joins TRBV5-1 to TRBJ2-1, with D perhaps TRBD2 (5 bases). Germline values: CDR1 SGHRS, CDR2 YFSETQ. Trimming stripped 4 bases from V and 6 bases from J, with 23 bases between. The length of the CDR3 is 17 residues.

The rearrangement uses TRBV15 and TRBJ2-5; the D gene is possibly TRBD1 (6 bases). Germline V gene lookup returns CDR1 LNHNV and CDR2 YYDKDF (reference sequence). This CDR3 has 14 amino acids. Deletions cut 0 bases from V and 2 bases from J, with 7 bases between. The CDR3 region has the DNA TGTGCCACCAGCAGAGACCAGGGGCAAGAGACCCAGTACTTC. Amino acids: CATSRDQGQETQYF.

A few counts support this clonotype. This chain joins TRBV14 and TRBJ2-1; TRBD2 matches at 15 bases. The V and J ends lost 5 bases and 5 bases, in that order; junction bases with no gene match: 13. CDR1 and CDR2 (germline): SGHDN, FVKESK. This CDR3 region has 19 residues. The CDR3 coding sequence is TGTGCCAGCAGCGGGATGGGACTAGCGGGGGGCGGGAGCCACAATGAGCAGTTCTTC. This sequence encodes CASSGMGLAGGGSHNEQFF.

The chain carries TRBV5-1 and TRBJ2-7; 8 nucleotides agree with TRBD1. Germline values: CDR1 SGHRS, CDR2 YFSETQ. J was trimmed by 3 bases and V by 0 bases; bases with no gene match: 5. The CDR3 length is 15 residues. The CDR3 protein is CASSLAAGGHYEQYF. CDR3 DNA sequence: TGCGCCAGCAGCTTGGCGGCAGGGGGCCACTACGAGCAGTACTTC.

This clonotype showed up many times. The rearrangement links TRBV4-2 to TRBJ2-7; no reliable D call. V lost 0 bases and J lost 0, with 15 bases in between. The length of the CDR3 is 17 residues. CDR1 and CDR2 from the germline V gene are LGHNA and YNFKEQ. For the CDR3, the DNA is TGTGCCAGCAGCCAAGATCTGGGATCATCTTTCTCCTACGAGCAGTACTTC. Its translation: CASSQDLGSSFSYEQYF.

J is TRBJ2-7 and V is TRBV20-1, with 7 bases that match TRBD1. The CDR3 length is 14 residues. V dropped 0 bases and J dropped 5; count of bases not matched to a gene: 7. Germline V gene data show CDR1 as DFQATT and CDR2 as SNEGSKA (reference sequence). CDR3 loop: CSARDQGGLDEQYF. The CDR3 DNA sequence: TGCAGTGCTAGAGATCAAGGGGGCTTGGACGAGCAGTACTTC.

This clonotype was seen a few times. This sequence joins TRBV20-1 and TRBJ2-7; 9 positions agree with TRBD2. The ends lost 6 bases at V and 4 bases at J; junction bases unmatched: 4. CDR1 and CDR2 (germline): DFQATT, SNEGSKA (reference sequence). This CDR3 is 12 amino acids long. The DNA for the CDR3 is TGCAGTGCAGAGGGACTAGCATACGAGCAGTACTTC. Translated, it gives CSAEGLAYEQYF.

This chain joins TRBV5-1 and TRBJ2-1; D might be TRBD1 (6 bases). CDR1 and CDR2 (germline): SGHRS, YFSETQ. Trimming removed 2 bases at V and 11 bases at J, with 11 bases between. This CDR3 contains 12 residues. The DNA for the CDR3 is TGCGCCAGCAGCTTCACCGGGACACAGCAGTTCTTC. Its translation is CASSFTGTQQFF.